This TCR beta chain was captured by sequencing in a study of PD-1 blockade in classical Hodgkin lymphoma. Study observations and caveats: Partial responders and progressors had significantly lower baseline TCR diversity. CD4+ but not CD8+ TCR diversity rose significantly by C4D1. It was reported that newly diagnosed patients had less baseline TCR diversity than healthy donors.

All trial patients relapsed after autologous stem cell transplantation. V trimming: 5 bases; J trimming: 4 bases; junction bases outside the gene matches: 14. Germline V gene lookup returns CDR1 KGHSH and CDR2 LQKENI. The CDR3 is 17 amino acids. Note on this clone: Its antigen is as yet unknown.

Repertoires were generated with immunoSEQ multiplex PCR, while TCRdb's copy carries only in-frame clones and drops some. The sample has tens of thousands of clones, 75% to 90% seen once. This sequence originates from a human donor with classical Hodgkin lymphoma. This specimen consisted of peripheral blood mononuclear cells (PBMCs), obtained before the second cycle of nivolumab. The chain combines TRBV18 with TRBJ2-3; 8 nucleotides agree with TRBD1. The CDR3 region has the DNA TGTGCCAGCTCAGAAAGGGGACAGGCCATGACCCCAGATACGCAGTATTTT. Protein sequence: CASSERGQAMTPDTQYF. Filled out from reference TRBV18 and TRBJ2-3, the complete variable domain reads NAGVMQNPRHLVRRRGQEARLRCSPMKGHSHVYWYRQLPEEGLKFMVYLQKENIIDESGMPKERFSAEFPKEGPSILRIQQVVRGDSAAYFCASSERGQAMTPDTQYFGPGTRLTVL.